Listed below are T cell receptor beta chains from one sample, sequenced in a study of blood T cell repertoires in COVID-19. Generated by immunoSEQ multiplex PCR, the TCRdb table keeps only in-frame clones and is missing some. This sample yields around 400,000 clones, of which around 87% are seen a single time; over 2% belongs to the top ten. Sequenced input: peripheral blood. The receptors here all came from a woman between 55 and 75 years old with COVID-19, enrolled during active disease. The CDR3 runs from the conserved cysteine through the conserved F or W. The D gene is left open where the match is weak. The listing skips clone size in some rows; elsewhere it reads once, few, many or a size class.

abundance: NA
v_gene: TRBV19
j_gene: TRBJ1-1
d_gene: NA
CDR3nt: TGTGCCAGTAGTTTCCGGGGGAACACTGAAGCTTTCTTT
CDR3aa: CASSFRGNTEAFF

abundance: NA
v_gene: TRBV27
j_gene: TRBJ1-3
d_gene: TRBD1
CDR3nt: TGTGCCAGCAGTAGGGGACAGGGCACCATATATTTT
CDR3aa: CASSRGQGTIYF

abundance: NA
v_gene: TRBV11-2
j_gene: TRBJ1-1
d_gene: TRBD1
CDR3nt: TGTGCCAGCAGCAACCCGGCAGGGGGGAACACTGAAGCTTTCTTT
CDR3aa: CASSNPAGGNTEAFF

abundance: NA
v_gene: TRBV4-2
j_gene: TRBJ1-2
d_gene: NA
CDR3nt: TGTGCCAGCAGCCAAGTAGTCGTTAATGCTAACTATGGCTACACCTTC
CDR3aa: CASSQVVVNANYGYTF

abundance: NA
v_gene: TRBV5-1
j_gene: TRBJ2-3
d_gene: NA
CDR3nt: TGCGCCAGCAGCGCGCAACTAGCAGATACGCAGTATTTT
CDR3aa: CASSAQLADTQYF

abundance: many
v_gene: TRBV19
j_gene: TRBJ2-7
d_gene: TRBD1
CDR3nt: TGTGCCAGTAGTATCCGGGGACAGATCTACGAGCAGTACTTC
CDR3aa: CASSIRGQIYEQYF

abundance: NA
v_gene: TRBV2
j_gene: TRBJ2-4
d_gene: TRBD2
CDR3nt: TGTGCCAGCCAGCGGGAGTTAATAGCCAAAAACATTCAGTACTTC
CDR3aa: CASQRELIAKNIQYF

abundance: few
v_gene: TRBV4-2
j_gene: TRBJ1-1
d_gene: NA
CDR3nt: TGTGCCAGCAGCCGGACACAGGGAGTCAGCACTGAAGCTTTCTTT
CDR3aa: CASSRTQGVSTEAFF

abundance: once
v_gene: TRBV11-2
j_gene: TRBJ2-5
d_gene: NA
CDR3nt: TGTGCCAGCAGCTTACTGACCACCACGGGACTCCACGACTTC
CDR3aa: CASSLLTTTGLHDF

abundance: NA
v_gene: TRBV19
j_gene: TRBJ1-4
d_gene: NA
CDR3nt: TGTGCCAGTAGTAGGGACAATGGTGAAAAACTGTTTTTT
CDR3aa: CASSRDNGEKLFF

abundance: NA
v_gene: TRBV30
j_gene: TRBJ2-7
d_gene: TRBD2
CDR3nt: TGTGCCTGGAGTTTGGGACTAGCGGGGAACTACGAGCAGTACTTC
CDR3aa: CAWSLGLAGNYEQYF

abundance: few
v_gene: TRBV2
j_gene: TRBJ2-2
d_gene: NA
CDR3nt: TGTGCCAGCAGTGATTGGCGGGCCACCGGGGAGCTGTTTTTT
CDR3aa: CASSDWRATGELFF

abundance: NA
v_gene: TRBV7-2
j_gene: TRBJ1-1
d_gene: NA
CDR3nt: TGTGCCAGCAGCTTAATTCGGACAGAAAACACTGAAGCTTTCTTT
CDR3aa: CASSLIRTENTEAFF

abundance: once
v_gene: TRBV30
j_gene: TRBJ2-7
d_gene: NA
CDR3nt: TGTGCCTGGAGTGTGCACCCGACTGCCTACGAGCAGTACTTC
CDR3aa: CAWSVHPTAYEQYF

abundance: once
v_gene: TRBV10-1
j_gene: TRBJ2-7
d_gene: TRBD1
CDR3nt: TGCGCCAGCAGTGGAGGACAGGGGATTCGGGGCGAGCAGTACTTC
CDR3aa: CASSGGQGIRGEQYF

abundance: NA
v_gene: TRBV6-5
j_gene: TRBJ2-2
d_gene: TRBD2
CDR3nt: TGTGCCAGCAGGTTGGGGACTAAGAACACCGGGGAGCTGTTTTTT
CDR3aa: CASRLGTKNTGELFF

abundance: NA
v_gene: TRBV4-1
j_gene: TRBJ1-2
d_gene: NA
CDR3nt: TGCGCCAGCAGCCCTCGGGAGGGGAGTGACTGGAGTGGCTACACCTTC
CDR3aa: CASSPREGSDWSGYTF

abundance: NA
v_gene: TRBV19
j_gene: TRBJ1-1
d_gene: NA
CDR3nt: TGTGCCAGTAGATCCGGGGTGAACACTGAAGCTTTCTTT
CDR3aa: CASRSGVNTEAFF

abundance: NA
v_gene: TRBV6-5
j_gene: TRBJ1-6
d_gene: NA
CDR3nt: TGTGCCAGCAGTTACGGGGGAGGCATAGGGTCACCCCTCCACTTT
CDR3aa: CASSYGGGIGSPLHF

abundance: NA
v_gene: TRBV12-5
j_gene: TRBJ1-2
d_gene: NA
CDR3nt: TGTGCTAGTGGACTCGGACAACACTATGGCTACACCTTC
CDR3aa: CASGLGQHYGYTF

abundance: NA
v_gene: TRBV4-1
j_gene: TRBJ1-2
d_gene: TRBD1
CDR3nt: TGCGCCAGCAGCCACTCGACAGGGGACTATGGCTACACCTTC
CDR3aa: CASSHSTGDYGYTF

abundance: few
v_gene: TRBV27
j_gene: TRBJ2-7
d_gene: TRBD1
CDR3nt: TGTGCCAGCAGCCTAGGGACAGCCTACGAGCAGTACTTC
CDR3aa: CASSLGTAYEQYF

abundance: once
v_gene: TRBV7-3
j_gene: TRBJ2-5
d_gene: TRBD2
CDR3nt: TGTGCCAGCAGCCTGACGGGAGGCCAAGAGACCCAGTACTTC
CDR3aa: CASSLTGGQETQYF

abundance: few
v_gene: TRBV28
j_gene: TRBJ2-7
d_gene: TRBD1
CDR3nt: TGTGCCAGCAGCCCGGGACAGGGGGAGCGAGGCGAGCAGTACTTC
CDR3aa: CASSPGQGERGEQYF

abundance: NA
v_gene: TRBV7-2
j_gene: TRBJ2-5
d_gene: NA
CDR3nt: TGTGCCAGCAGCGCAGTGGGAGGAGAGACCCAGTACTTC
CDR3aa: CASSAVGGETQYF

abundance: NA
v_gene: TRBV6-5
j_gene: TRBJ2-1
d_gene: TRBD2
CDR3nt: TGTGCCAGCAGAAAGGCTACTAGCGGGGGGAATGAGCAGTTCTTC
CDR3aa: CASRKATSGGNEQFF

abundance: NA
v_gene: TRBV14
j_gene: TRBJ1-1
d_gene: NA
CDR3nt: TGTGCCAGCAGCCCCCGATGGGGCGGTGACACTGAAGCTTTCTTT
CDR3aa: CASSPRWGGDTEAFF

abundance: NA
v_gene: TRBV12-3/TRBV12-4
j_gene: TRBJ1-5
d_gene: TRBD1
CDR3nt: TGTGCCAGCAGTTTCAGGGGGCAGCCCCAGCATTTT
CDR3aa: CASSFRGQPQHF

abundance: NA
v_gene: TRBV20-1
j_gene: TRBJ2-7
d_gene: NA
CDR3nt: TGCAGTGCTAGTTCCCTGGTGCGCTACGAGCAGTACTTC
CDR3aa: CSASSLVRYEQYF

abundance: NA
v_gene: TRBV6-5
j_gene: TRBJ1-2
d_gene: NA
CDR3nt: TGTGCCAGCGGGTTCTGGGACAATCTGTATGGCTACACCTTC
CDR3aa: CASGFWDNLYGYTF

abundance: NA
v_gene: TRBV2
j_gene: TRBJ1-5
d_gene: NA
CDR3nt: TGTGCCAGCAGTCAAGAGGTCGGGGGGAGAGAGCCCCAGCATTTT
CDR3aa: CASSQEVGGREPQHF

abundance: NA
v_gene: TRBV6-5
j_gene: TRBJ2-3
d_gene: TRBD1
CDR3nt: TGTGCCAGCTCTCTCGGGGACAGACCCACAGATACGCAGTATTTT
CDR3aa: CASSLGDRPTDTQYF

abundance: NA
v_gene: TRBV19
j_gene: TRBJ2-3
d_gene: TRBD2
CDR3nt: TGTGCCAGTAGTTACCTAGCGGGGGGGTGGAAGGGGAATACGCAGTATTTT
CDR3aa: CASSYLAGGWKGNTQYF

abundance: NA
v_gene: TRBV5-6
j_gene: TRBJ2-1
d_gene: NA
CDR3nt: TGTGCCAGCAGCTTGAGGCAGGTCTACAATGAGCAGTTCTTC
CDR3aa: CASSLRQVYNEQFF

abundance: NA
v_gene: TRBV20-1
j_gene: TRBJ1-2
d_gene: TRBD1
CDR3nt: TGCAGTGCTAGGGGGGACAGGCAAACCTTC
CDR3aa: CSARGDRQTF

abundance: NA
v_gene: TRBV5-1
j_gene: TRBJ1-6
d_gene: NA
CDR3nt: TGCGCCAGCAGCTTGAGCGGACCGCCATATAATTCACCCCTCCACTTT
CDR3aa: CASSLSGPPYNSPLHF

abundance: NA
v_gene: TRBV19
j_gene: TRBJ2-3
d_gene: NA
CDR3nt: TGTGCCAGTAGTATAAAATTTTCCAGATACACAGATACGCAGTATTTT
CDR3aa: CASSIKFSRYTDTQYF

abundance: NA
v_gene: TRBV7-2
j_gene: TRBJ2-2
d_gene: NA
CDR3nt: TGTGCCAGCAGCTTGGTCGGGAACACCGGGGAGCTGTTTTTT
CDR3aa: CASSLVGNTGELFF

abundance: NA
v_gene: TRBV7-3
j_gene: TRBJ1-5
d_gene: NA
CDR3nt: TGTGCCAGCAGCTACAAGTGCGGGGAATGGCAGCCCCAGCATTTT
CDR3aa: CASSYKCGEWQPQHF

abundance: NA
v_gene: TRBV6-5
j_gene: TRBJ2-6
d_gene: NA
CDR3nt: TGTGCCAGCAGAGTCACAGGGACTGGGGCCAACGTCCTGACTTTC
CDR3aa: CASRVTGTGANVLTF